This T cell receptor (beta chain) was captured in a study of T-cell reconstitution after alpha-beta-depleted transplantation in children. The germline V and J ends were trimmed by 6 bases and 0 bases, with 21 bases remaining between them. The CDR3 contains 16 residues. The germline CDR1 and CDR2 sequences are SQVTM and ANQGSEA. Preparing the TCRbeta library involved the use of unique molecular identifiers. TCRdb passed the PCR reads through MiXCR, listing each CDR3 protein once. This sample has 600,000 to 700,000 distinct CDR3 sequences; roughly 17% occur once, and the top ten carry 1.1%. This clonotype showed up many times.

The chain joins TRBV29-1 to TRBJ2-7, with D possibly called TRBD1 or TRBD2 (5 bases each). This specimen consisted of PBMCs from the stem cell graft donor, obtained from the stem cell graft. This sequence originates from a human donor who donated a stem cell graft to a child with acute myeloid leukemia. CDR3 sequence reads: CSVGDHKGNPSYEQYF. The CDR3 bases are TGCAGCGTGGGGGACCATAAGGGGAACCCCTCCTACGAGCAGTACTTC.